This T cell receptor (beta chain) is from a study of identical twins. Study findings and constraints: Cord blood beta clonotypes present at high abundance carried fewer insertions; no such pattern appeared in memory repertoires.

TCRdb reanalysed the 5' RACE reads using MiXCR and keeps one entry per CDR3 protein. Of 1,800,000 or so distinct CDR3 sequences listed, around 29% are singletons. Germline V lookup: CDR1 MNHNS, CDR2 SASEGT. The CDR3 loop spans 14 amino acids. As to this clonotype: What it binds is unknown.

Sequenced material: cord blood. The clonotype comes from a newborn girl in good health. The chain couples TRBV6-1 to TRBJ2-5; D is tentatively TRBD1 or TRBD2 (5 bases each). The closer fit of TRBJ2-7 to the DNA end suggests the J call may be wrong. CDR3 in DNA: TGTGCCAGCATGTGGGGGAGTTTGGGCTACGAGCAGTACTTC. Protein: CASMWGSLGYEQYF.